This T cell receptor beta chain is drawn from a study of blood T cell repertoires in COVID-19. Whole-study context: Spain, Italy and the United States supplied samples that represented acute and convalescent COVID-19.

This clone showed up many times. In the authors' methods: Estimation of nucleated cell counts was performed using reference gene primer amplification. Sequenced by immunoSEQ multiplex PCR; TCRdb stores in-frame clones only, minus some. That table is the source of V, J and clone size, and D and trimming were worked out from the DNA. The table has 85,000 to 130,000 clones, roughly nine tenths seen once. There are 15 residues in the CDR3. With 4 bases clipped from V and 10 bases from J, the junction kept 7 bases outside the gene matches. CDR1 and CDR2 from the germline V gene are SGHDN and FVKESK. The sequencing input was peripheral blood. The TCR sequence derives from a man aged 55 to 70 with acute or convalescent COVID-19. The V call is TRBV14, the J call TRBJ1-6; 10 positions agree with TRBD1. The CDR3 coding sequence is TGTGCCAGCAGCCTCGCCGGGACAGGGGAGTCACCCCTCCACTTT. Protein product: CASSLAGTGESPLHF.